This record covers a single T cell receptor beta chain. What it binds is unknown. This sample is part of a study of cytomegalovirus exposure and HLA in healthy donors. PCR employed 60 Vbeta and 13 Jbeta primers. Assay: immunoSEQ multiplex PCR; the TCRdb copy retains only in-frame clones and omits some. The sample has 130,000 or so clones, around 77% seen once; the top ten hold over 0.9%. General study findings and limits: In a later analysis, HLA-associated beta chains showed higher expansion and lower generation probabilities than comparable chains. As a later analysis showed, a missense DCLRE1C variant was linked to trimming of TCR beta V- and J-genes. Accurate predictions that matched the HLA-A and HLA-B alleles of most subjects were reportedly made from TCR beta sequences.

Germline V lookup: CDR1 MDHEN, CDR2 SYDVKM. Germline trimming cut 6 bases from V and 3 bases from J; bases unmatched to any gene: 7. The CDR3 is 15 residues long. The sequence came from an older woman in good health and CMV-seronegative. Sequenced material: PBMCs. The chain has TRBV28 and TRBJ2-7, with 11 bases aligning to TRBD1. The CDR3 loop reads CASSPTGTGGYEQYF. Written as DNA, the CDR3 is TGTGCCAGCAGCCCGACCGGGACAGGGGGCTACGAGCAGTACTTC.